This entry lists 18 T cell receptor beta chains sequenced from one sample in a study of cytomegalovirus exposure and HLA in healthy donors (dated by TCRdb to between 2016 and 2019). Libraries were made using the immunoSEQ multiplex PCR assay. For the multiplex PCR, a mixture combining 60 forward primers for TCR Vbeta segments and 13 reverse primers for TCR Jbeta segments was used. What TCRdb holds here is the immuneACCESS table cut down to in-frame rearrangements. Part of the clones is not present; checked against another copy, under half of the missing clones reflect an unresolved V gene, and the others are unexplained. This sample's table contains 65,000 to 95,000 clones. The biggest ten clones account for roughly 1.5% of the sample. What was sequenced was PBMCs. The receptor set was obtained from a woman in her sixties or seventies in good health and CMV-seronegative.

The chain uses TRBV4-1 and TRBJ2-3; TRBD2 agrees at 9 bases. J was trimmed by 3 bases and V by 4 bases; bases with no gene match: 5. Per germline, CDR1 MGHRA and CDR2 YSYEKL. The CDR3 is 15 residues long. The CDR3 DNA follows: TGCGCCAGCAGCCCCCAGCTAGCGGGGACAGATACGCAGTATTTT. This encodes CASSPQLAGTDTQYF.

The genes are TRBV5-4 and TRBJ1-2, with TRBD1 identical over 8 bases. Germline CDR1 is SGHNT and CDR2 is YYREEE (reference sequence). The CDR3 loop spans 16 amino acids. After removal of 4 bases from V and 1 base from J, the junction contained 9 bases not matched to a gene. CDR3 sequence reads: CASSRIGQGINYGYTF. The DNA for the CDR3 is TGTGCCAGCAGCAGAATCGGACAGGGCATTAACTATGGCTACACCTTC.

This chain uses TRBV7-9 with TRBJ2-1, with 11 bases fitting TRBD2. Trimming at V came to 4 bases and at J to 10 bases, leaving 9 bases not matched to a gene. Germline loops: CDR1 SEHNR, CDR2 FQNEAQ (reference sequence). The CDR3 loop spans 15 amino acids. In DNA, the CDR3 is TGTGCCAGCAGCTCCGTAGCGGGAGGGCCACGGGAGCAGTTCTTC. This translates into CASSSVAGGPREQFF.

The genes are TRBV25-1 and TRBJ2-7, with TRBD1 matching over 8 bases. Per the germline V gene, CDR1 is MGHDK and CDR2 is SYGVNS. The CDR3 loop spans 12 amino acids. The V gene end was trimmed by 6 bases and the J gene end by 6 bases; junction bases not matched to a gene: 4. The CDR3 region is CASRETGGEQYF. The DNA of the CDR3 is TGTGCCAGCAGGGAAACAGGGGGCGAGCAGTACTTC.

The rearrangement joins TRBV7-9 to TRBJ2-1; D not resolved. The germline V gene has CDR1 SEHNR and CDR2 FQNEAQ (reference sequence). The CDR3 is 12 residues long. Deletions cut 9 bases from V and 5 bases from J, with 11 bases between. In DNA form, the CDR3 reads TGTGCCAGTGGGCTTATAGACAATGAGCAGTTCTTC. It codes for CASGLIDNEQFF.

With regard to this clone: This CDR3 is also generated by other DNA sequences in the sample. The rearrangement uses TRBV5-1 and TRBJ2-1, with 7 nucleotides matching TRBD2. This CDR3 spans 14 amino acids. With V trimmed by 0 bases and J by 3 bases, 0 bases remained unmatched. Germline values: CDR1 SGHRS, CDR2 YFSETQ. The CDR3 region has the DNA TGCGCCAGCAGCTTGGGCGGGGGCTACAATGAGCAGTTCTTC. This gives the protein CASSLGGGYNEQFF.

The chain uses TRBV19 and TRBJ1-3; 7 bases are a match to TRBD1. From germline, CDR1 is LNHDA and CDR2 SQIVND (reference sequence). The V gene end was trimmed by 4 bases and the J gene end by 9 bases; junction bases not matched to a gene: 9. The CDR3 spans 14 residues. CDR3 bases: TGTGCCAGTAGTACCCTGGGACAGAAGAGCACCATATATTTT. It codes for CASSTLGQKSTIYF.

The chain is built from TRBV19 and TRBJ2-3; 10 bases are a match to TRBD1. This CDR3 region has 16 residues. The ends lost 6 bases at V and 4 bases at J; junction bases unmatched: 10. Germline loops: CDR1 LNHDA, CDR2 SQIVND (reference sequence). CDR3 nucleotides: TGTGCCAGTAGCACGCCGGGACAGGGGTGGGCAGATACGCAGTATTTT. Translated, it gives CASSTPGQGWADTQYF.

The chain links TRBV10-2 to TRBJ2-5, with TRBD2 matching 8 bases. The CDR3 sequence is 12 residues long. Trimming took 8 bases from V and 5 from J; bases not matched to a gene: 4. Germline values: CDR1 WSHSY, CDR2 SAAADI. The CDR3: CASSGGEETQYF. DNA for the CDR3: TGCGCCAGCTCCGGGGGGGAGGAGACCCAGTACTTC.

The chain uses TRBV29-1 and TRBJ2-7; TRBD1 aligns across 10 bases. With 4 bases clipped from V and 7 bases from J, the junction kept 4 bases outside the gene matches. From germline, CDR1 is SQVTM and CDR2 ANQGSEA. This CDR3 is built from 12 residues. The CDR3 region is CSVGTGGSEQYF. For the CDR3, the DNA is TGCAGCGTTGGGACAGGGGGAAGTGAGCAGTACTTC.

The V and J genes are TRBV11-3 and TRBJ2-1; 10 bases map to TRBD2. Trimming removed 4 bases from V and 0 bases from J; junction bases left unmatched: 3. Germline-derived CDR1 and CDR2 are SGHNT and YENEEA. The CDR3 loop spans 16 amino acids. The CDR3 here is CASSSRLAGSYNEQFF. The CDR3 DNA reads TGTGCCAGCAGCTCGAGACTAGCGGGCTCCTACAATGAGCAGTTCTTC. The complete variable domain, with remaining parts taken from reference TRBV11-3 and TRBJ2-1, reads EAGVVQSPRYKIIEKKQPVAFWCNPISGHNTLYWYLQNLGQGPELLIRYENEEAVDDSQLPKDRFSAERLKGVDSTLKIQPAELGDSAVYLCASSSRLAGSYNEQFFGPGTRLTVL.

The CDR3 bases are TGTGCCAGTAGTATCTTAGGAGGGGGGGGCCCCCCCTACGAGCAGTACTTC. It codes for CASSILGGGGPPYEQYF. The V gene is TRBV19, the J gene TRBJ2-7; D possibly corresponds to TRBD2 (7 bases). This CDR3 is built from 17 residues. The V end lost 3 bases, the J end lost 2 bases, and 20 bases lay between the germline ends. Germline V gives CDR1 LNHDA, CDR2 SQIVND (reference sequence).

As DNA, the CDR3 is TGCGCCAGCAGCTTGGGACTAGCGGCACGCACAGATACGCAGTATTTT. Translating gives CASSLGLAARTDTQYF. The V and J genes are TRBV5-1 and TRBJ2-3; 9 bases fit TRBD2. The CDR3 is made up of 16 amino acids. CDR1 and CDR2 from the germline V gene are SGHRS and YFSETQ. Unmatched junction bases numbered 3, after V lost 0 bases and J lost 1 base.

The chain combines TRBV28 with TRBJ2-1; 14 positions agree with TRBD2. The CDR3 is 14 amino acids. J was trimmed by 6 bases and V by 10 bases; bases with no gene match: 5. CDR1 MDHEN and CDR2 SYDVKM come from the germline V gene. The CDR3 sequence is CATGGTSGSNEQFF. The CDR3 DNA is TGTGCCACGGGGGGGACTAGCGGGAGCAATGAGCAGTTCTTC.

CDR3 in DNA: TGTGCCAGCAGCGGAGACCCCACAGGGAGAGGAAACACCATATATTTT. Protein sequence: CASSGDPTGRGNTIYF. The chain carries TRBV9 and TRBJ1-3, with D tentatively TRBD1 (6 bases). This CDR3 comprises 16 residues. Between the trimmed V and J ends, which lost 3 bases and 4 bases, there was a span of 17 bases. Germline V gives CDR1 SGDLS, CDR2 YYNGEE.

V gene TRBV2 combines with J gene TRBJ1-2; 9 bases line up with TRBD1. CDR1 and CDR2 (germline): SNHLY, FYNNEI. The CDR3 consists of 15 residues. J was trimmed by 0 bases and V by 3 bases; bases with no gene match: 2. The CDR3 coding sequence is TGTGCCAGCAGTGAGAGACAGGGGGCTAACTATGGCTACACCTTC. This translates into CASSERQGANYGYTF.

The chain employs TRBV9 and TRBJ1-5; D is unclear. CDR1 SGDLS and CDR2 YYNGEE come from the germline V gene. Trimming shortened V by 3 bases and J by 5 bases, and 12 bases separated the two germline ends. The CDR3 length is 14 residues. The chain's CDR3 is CASSAALRDQPQHF. The CDR3 nucleotides read TGTGCCAGCAGCGCGGCTTTGCGGGATCAGCCCCAGCATTTT.

Turning to this clone: This sample also contains other DNA sequences that code for the same CDR3. V gene TRBV6-1 combines with J gene TRBJ2-3; D remains unclear. V was shortened by 2 bases and J by 3 bases, with 3 bases between the two germline ends. The CDR3 is made up of 12 amino acids. Looked up from germline, CDR1 is MNHNS and CDR2 is SASEGT. The CDR3 loop is CASSEQTDTQYF. The CDR3 bases are TGTGCCAGCAGTGAACAGACAGATACGCAGTATTTT.